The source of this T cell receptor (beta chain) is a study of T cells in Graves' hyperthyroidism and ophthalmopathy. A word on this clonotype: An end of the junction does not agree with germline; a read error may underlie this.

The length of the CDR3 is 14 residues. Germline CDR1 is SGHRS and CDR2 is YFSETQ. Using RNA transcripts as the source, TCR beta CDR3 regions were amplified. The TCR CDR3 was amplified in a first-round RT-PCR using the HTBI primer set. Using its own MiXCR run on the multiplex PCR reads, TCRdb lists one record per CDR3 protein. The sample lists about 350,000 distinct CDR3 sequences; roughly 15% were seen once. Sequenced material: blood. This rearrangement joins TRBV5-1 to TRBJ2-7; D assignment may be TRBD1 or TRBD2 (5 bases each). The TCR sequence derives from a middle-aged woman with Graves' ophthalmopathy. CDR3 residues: CASNLAGATYEQYF. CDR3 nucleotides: TGCGCCAGCAACTTGGCCGGGGCTACCTACGAGCAGTACTTC.